The 19 T cell receptor beta chains given below trace back to one sample, sequenced in a study of shared clonotypes between healthy human individuals. Sequenced by immunoSEQ multiplex PCR; TCRdb stores in-frame clones only, minus some. The sample yields 2 million to 3 million clones, around 94% seen once. Sequencing was performed on naive CD4+ T cells sorted from blood. Subset meaning: CD45RA+ positively selected. These receptors came from a man aged 18 to 30 in good health.

The rearrangement links TRBV27 to TRBJ1-6; D is undetermined. Germline loops: CDR1 MNHEY, CDR2 SMNVEV (reference sequence). This CDR3 has 16 amino acids. The V end lost 5 bases, the J end lost 8 bases, and 19 bases lay between the germline ends. CDR3 sequence (DNA): TGTGCCAGCAGTCCCGGAGCGGCCGGGTGGGATTCACCCCTCCACTTT. Translated, it gives CASSPGAAGWDSPLHF.

This rearrangement joins TRBV9 to TRBJ2-1; D is perhaps TRBD1 (5 bases). Germline V gene data show CDR1 as SGDLS and CDR2 as YYNGEE. With 0 bases removed from V and 10 bases from J, the gap between germline ends came to 20 bases. The CDR3 runs to 16 residues. The CDR3 DNA reads as TGTGCCAGCAGCGTAGTAGGGGCGCTTTTTCTTGAAGAGCAGTTCTTC. Protein product: CASSVVGALFLEEQFF. Supplemented by reference TRBV9 and TRBJ2-1, the full variable domain reads DSGVTQTPKHLITATGQRVTLRCSPRSGDLSVYWYQQSLDQGLQFLIQYYNGEERAKGNILERFSAQQFPDLHSELNLSSLELGDSALYFCASSVVGALFLEEQFFGPGTRLTVL.

V usage is TRBV7-2 and J usage is TRBJ2-7; possible D gene TRBD2, 6 bases. V shed 5 bases and J shed 5 bases, with 10 bases lying between them. From germline, CDR1 is SGHTA and CDR2 FQGNSA. This CDR3 comprises 12 residues. CDR3 sequence (DNA): TGTGCCAGCAGCCCCCCGGGAGACGAGCAGTACTTC. It specifies CASSPPGDEQYF. The full variable domain, completed using reference TRBV7-2 and TRBJ2-7, is GAGVSQSPSNKVTEKGKDVELRCDPISGHTALYWYRQSLGQGLEFLIYFQGNSAPDKSGLPSDRFSAERTGGSVSTLTIQRTQQEDSAVYLCASSPPGDEQYFGPGTRLTVT.

The chain joins TRBV5-4 to TRBJ2-7; a weak D match, TRBD2 (5 bases). The CDR3 contains 14 residues. The germline gives CDR1 SGHNT, CDR2 YYREEE (reference sequence). Trimming stripped 3 bases from V and 2 bases from J, with 12 bases between. The CDR3 reads CASSSSEGTYEQYF. For the CDR3, the DNA is TGTGCCAGCAGCTCATCTGAGGGAACCTACGAGCAGTACTTC.

This clone was counted once. The rearrangement joins TRBV19 to TRBJ1-5; tentatively, D is TRBD1 (5 bases). V was pared by 6 bases and J by 9 bases, with 21 bases between. The CDR3 covers 15 residues. In germline, CDR1 is LNHDA, CDR2 SQIVND (reference sequence). The CDR3 region is CASSGGLNNEGPQHF. CDR3 sequence (DNA): TGTGCCAGTAGCGGGGGTCTAAACAATGAGGGGCCCCAGCATTTT.

The rearrangement joins TRBV5-1 to TRBJ2-3; 7 bases map to TRBD2. Germline lookup yields CDR1 SGHRS and CDR2 YFSETQ. Losses at the gene ends were 3 bases for V and 4 bases for J; bases not matched to a gene: 5. The CDR3 runs to 14 residues. CDR3 sequence reads: CASSSGLVSDTQYF. The CDR3 nucleotides are TGCGCCAGCAGCTCTGGACTAGTTTCAGATACGCAGTATTTT.

The chain recombines TRBV5-6 with TRBJ1-1; perhaps TRBD1 as D (6 bases). Trimming stripped 5 bases from V and 0 bases from J, with 14 bases between. The CDR3 has 15 residues. The germline CDR1 and CDR2 sequences are SGHDT and YYEEEE. CDR3 bases: TGTGCCAGCAGGGAACCAGGGGTTTTGAACACTGAAGCTTTCTTT. Translated, it gives CASREPGVLNTEAFF.

The chain links TRBV4-1 to TRBJ2-1; D not certain. There are 16 residues in the CDR3. V was clipped by 0 bases and J by 2 bases, with 11 bases between them. Germline CDR1 is MGHRA and CDR2 is YSYEKL. DNA for the CDR3: TGCGCCAGCAGCCAAGATCTGGGCGGTACCTACAATGAGCAGTTCTTC. It codes for CASSQDLGGTYNEQFF.

The chain is built from TRBV5-6 and TRBJ1-4; the D gene is possibly TRBD1 (6 bases). Trimming pared 1 base from V and 0 bases from J, leaving 13 bases between. Germline V gene lookup returns CDR1 SGHDT and CDR2 YYEEEE. This CDR3 has 17 amino acids. CDR3 in DNA: TGTGCCAGCAGCTTGACAGGGTGGGGAGCAACTAATGAAAAACTGTTTTTT. This gives the protein CASSLTGWGATNEKLFF.

V gene TRBV27 combines with J gene TRBJ2-5; maybe TRBD2 (7 bases). The CDR3 is 14 residues long. Trimming stripped 8 bases from V and 5 bases from J, with 18 bases between. Germline CDR1 and CDR2: MNHEY and SMNVEV (reference sequence). The CDR3 DNA follows: TGTGCCAGCTGTCCGGGGGGCCTTTGGGAGACCCAGTACTTC. Amino acid sequence: CASCPGGLWETQYF.

In this sample, this clone turned up a few times. This chain's CDR3 is CASSVAEGTRTGELFF. The DNA of the CDR3 is TGTGCCAGCAGTGTAGCGGAGGGAACGCGCACCGGGGAGCTGTTTTTT. V gene TRBV2 combines with J gene TRBJ2-2; a weak D match, TRBD2 (6 bases). The ends were cut back, 4 bases at V and 4 bases at J, with 16 bases in the middle. The germline gives CDR1 SNHLY, CDR2 FYNNEI. The CDR3 length is 16 residues. The variable domain in full, with the rest retrieved from reference TRBV2 and TRBJ2-2, is EPEVTQTPSHQVTQMGQEVILRCVPISNHLYFYWYRQILGQKVEFLVSFYNNEISEKSEIFDDQFSVERPDGSNFTLKIRSTKLEDSAMYFCASSVAEGTRTGELFFGEGSRLTVL.

This chain uses TRBV11-3 with TRBJ2-5, with no clear D. CDR3 length equals 17 residues. V was clipped by 5 bases and J by 0 bases, with 19 bases between them. Germline V gene sequence: CDR1 SGHNT, CDR2 YENEEA. For the CDR3, the DNA is TGTGCCAGCAGCAAAGCCGGACCTACTGGAGACCAAGAGACCCAGTACTTC. Amino acid sequence: CASSKAGPTGDQETQYF.

The rearrangement joins TRBV11-2 to TRBJ2-7; no clear D gene. The CDR3 extends over 12 amino acids. The V and J ends lost 5 bases and 6 bases respectively, with 11 bases between them. The V gene's germline CDR1 is SGHAT and CDR2 FQNNGV. The CDR3 DNA sequence: TGTGCCAGCAGCCCCGGATCCGTCGAGCAGTACTTC. Protein: CASSPGSVEQYF.

The J gene is TRBJ1-6, the V gene TRBV2; D possibly corresponds to TRBD1 (5 bases). The V gene's germline CDR1 is SNHLY and CDR2 FYNNEI. V was trimmed by 1 base and J by 7 bases, leaving 17 bases between them. The CDR3 consists of 17 residues. The CDR3 DNA sequence: TGTGCCAGCAGTGAAGAGACAGTATTTTTCGGGAATTCACCCCTCCACTTT. Translating it yields CASSEETVFFGNSPLHF.

CDR3 region: CASSLTGPETQYF. In DNA form, the CDR3 reads TGTGCCAGCAGCCTAACAGGGCCAGAGACCCAGTACTTC. V and J are TRBV11-1 and TRBJ2-5; a possible D gene is TRBD1 (6 bases). CDR1 is SGHAT, CDR2 FQDESV, per germline (reference sequence). Trimming took 5 bases from V and 4 from J, leaving 11 bases between them. The CDR3 is 13 amino acids. The variable domain in full, with the rest retrieved from reference TRBV11-1 and TRBJ2-5, is EAEVAQSPRYKITEKSQAVAFWCDPISGHATLYWYRQILGQGPELLVQFQDESVVDDSQLPKDRFSAERLKGVDSTLKIQPAELGDSAMYLCASSLTGPETQYFGPGTRLLVL.

Here the CDR3 DNA reads TGTGCCAGCAGTCGCGAAATCTCTCGCGGCGGCACTGAAGCTTTCTTT. This encodes CASSREISRGGTEAFF. The V and J genes are TRBV25-1 and TRBJ1-1; D is ambiguous. CDR3 length equals 16 residues. Germline CDR1 reads MGHDK; CDR2 reads SYGVNS. Trimming stripped 5 bases from V and 4 bases from J, with 20 bases between.

The chain carries TRBV29-1 and TRBJ2-5; D is ambiguous. From germline, CDR1 is SQVTM and CDR2 ANQGSEA. V was cut by 6 bases and J by 1 base, with 12 bases left in between. The CDR3 is made up of 13 amino acids. This CDR3 reads CSVLPRFQETQYF. Written as DNA, the CDR3 is TGCAGCGTCCTACCACGTTTCCAAGAGACCCAGTACTTC.

This clone was counted only a few times. CDR3 loop: CASSLDGTYEQYF. DNA of the CDR3: TGTGCCAGCAGCTTAGACGGGACCTACGAGCAGTACTTC. This sequence joins TRBV7-2 and TRBJ2-7, with D possibly matching TRBD2 (5 bases). This CDR3 region has 13 residues. Germline CDR1 SGHTA, CDR2 FQGNSA. V lost 1 base and J 2 bases, leaving 6 bases between the germline ends.

V usage is TRBV7-2 and J usage is TRBJ2-7, with TRBD2 matching 7 bases. Looked up from germline, CDR1 is SGHTA and CDR2 is FQGNSA. The CDR3 is made up of 13 amino acids. Trimming cost V 5 bases and J 1 base; bases outside gene matches: 2. The CDR3 coding sequence is TGTGCCAGCAGCGCGGGGGTTTCCTACGAGCAGTACTTC. Its protein product is CASSAGVSYEQYF.